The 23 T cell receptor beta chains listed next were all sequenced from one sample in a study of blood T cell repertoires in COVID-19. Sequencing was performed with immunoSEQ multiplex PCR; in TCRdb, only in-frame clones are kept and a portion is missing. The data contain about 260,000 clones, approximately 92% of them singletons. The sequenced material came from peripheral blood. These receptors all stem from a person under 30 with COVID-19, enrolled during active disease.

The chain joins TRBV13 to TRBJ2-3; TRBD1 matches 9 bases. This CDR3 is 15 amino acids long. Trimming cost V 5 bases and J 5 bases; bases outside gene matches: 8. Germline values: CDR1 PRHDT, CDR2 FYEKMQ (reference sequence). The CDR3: CASSPPGQGVDTQYF. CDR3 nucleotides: TGTGCCAGCAGCCCGCCGGGACAGGGTGTAGATACGCAGTATTTT.

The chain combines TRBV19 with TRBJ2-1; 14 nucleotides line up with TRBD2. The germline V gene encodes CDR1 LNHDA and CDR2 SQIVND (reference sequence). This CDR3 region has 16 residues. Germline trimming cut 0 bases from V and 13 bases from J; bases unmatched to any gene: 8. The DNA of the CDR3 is TGTGCCAGTAGTATAGACGGGACTAGCGGGAGTGCCTTCCAGTTCTTC. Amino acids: CASSIDGTSGSAFQFF.

CDR3 bases: TGTGCCAGCAGTTTCTCACTAGCGGGATACGAGCAGTACTTC. This gives the protein CASSFSLAGYEQYF. V gene TRBV6-6 combines with J gene TRBJ2-7, with 10 bases that match TRBD2. V was pared by 4 bases and J by 4 bases, with 4 bases of the junction left unmatched. There are 14 residues in the CDR3. CDR1 and CDR2 (germline): MNHNY, SVGAGI (reference sequence).

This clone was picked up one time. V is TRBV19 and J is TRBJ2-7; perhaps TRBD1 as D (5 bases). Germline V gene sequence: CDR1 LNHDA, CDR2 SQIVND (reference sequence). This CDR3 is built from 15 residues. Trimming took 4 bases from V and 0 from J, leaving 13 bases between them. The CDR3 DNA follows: TGTGCCAGTAGTACCGCAACAGGTAACTCCTACGAGCAGTACTTC. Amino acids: CASSTATGNSYEQYF.

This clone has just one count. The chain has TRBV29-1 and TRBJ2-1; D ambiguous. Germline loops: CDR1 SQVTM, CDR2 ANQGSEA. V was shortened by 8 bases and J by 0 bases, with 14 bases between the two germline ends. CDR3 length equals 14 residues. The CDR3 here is CSSTKESSYNEQFF. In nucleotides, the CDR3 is TGCAGCTCTACCAAAGAGAGCTCCTACAATGAGCAGTTCTTC.

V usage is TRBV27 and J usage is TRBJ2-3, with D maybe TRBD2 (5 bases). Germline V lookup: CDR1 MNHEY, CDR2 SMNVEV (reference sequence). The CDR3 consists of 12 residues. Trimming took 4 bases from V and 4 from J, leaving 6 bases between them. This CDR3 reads CASSSGADTQYF. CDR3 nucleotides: TGTGCCAGCAGTTCCGGGGCAGATACGCAGTATTTT.

The CDR3 region is CASSLNGAGGYTF. The CDR3 nucleotides read TGTGCCAGCAGCTTAAATGGGGCGGGAGGCTACACCTTC. The chain recombines TRBV7-3 with TRBJ1-2; TRBD1 is a possible D gene (5 bases). Trimming took off 1 base at V and 8 bases at J, with 11 bases between the two ends. The CDR3 extends over 13 amino acids. Germline CDR1 SGHTA, CDR2 FQGTGA.

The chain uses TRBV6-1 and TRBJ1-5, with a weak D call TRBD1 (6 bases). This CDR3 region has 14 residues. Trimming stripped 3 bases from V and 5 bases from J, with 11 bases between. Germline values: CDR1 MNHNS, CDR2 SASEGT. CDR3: CASSDDRIYQPQHF. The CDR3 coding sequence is TGTGCCAGCAGTGACGACAGGATTTATCAGCCCCAGCATTTT.

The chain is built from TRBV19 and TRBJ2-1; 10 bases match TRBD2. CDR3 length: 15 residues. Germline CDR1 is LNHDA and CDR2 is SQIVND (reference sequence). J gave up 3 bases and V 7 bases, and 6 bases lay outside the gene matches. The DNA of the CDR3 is TGTGCCAGTATTCCTAGCGGGGGTAGCTACAATGAGCAGTTCTTC. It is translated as CASIPSGGSYNEQFF.

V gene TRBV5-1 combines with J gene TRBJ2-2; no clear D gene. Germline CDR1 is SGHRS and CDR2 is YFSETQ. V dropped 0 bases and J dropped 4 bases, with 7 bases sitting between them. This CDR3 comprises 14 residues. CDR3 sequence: CASSLAAGTGELFF. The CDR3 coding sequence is TGCGCCAGCAGCTTGGCCGCAGGCACCGGGGAGCTGTTTTTT.

The CDR3 DNA follows: TGTGCCAGCACCCCGTCAGGGCAAGGCGAGCAGTACTTC. Amino acids: CASTPSGQGEQYF. The chain combines TRBV6-5 with TRBJ2-7; weak D call: TRBD1 (5 bases). V dropped 7 bases and J dropped 6 bases, with 16 bases sitting between them. Germline CDR1 MNHEY, CDR2 SVGAGI. The CDR3 extends over 13 amino acids.

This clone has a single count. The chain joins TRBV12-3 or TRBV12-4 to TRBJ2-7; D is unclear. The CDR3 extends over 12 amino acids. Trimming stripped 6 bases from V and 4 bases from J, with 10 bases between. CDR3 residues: CASSPTAYEQYF. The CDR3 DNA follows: TGTGCCAGCAGCCCTACAGCTTACGAGCAGTACTTC.

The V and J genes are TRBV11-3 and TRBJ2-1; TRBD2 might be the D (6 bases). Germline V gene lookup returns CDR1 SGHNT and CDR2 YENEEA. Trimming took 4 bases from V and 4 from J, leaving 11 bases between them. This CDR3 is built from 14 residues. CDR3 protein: CASSSIGRYNEQFF. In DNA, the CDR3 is TGTGCCAGCAGCTCGATTGGGAGGTACAATGAGCAGTTCTTC.

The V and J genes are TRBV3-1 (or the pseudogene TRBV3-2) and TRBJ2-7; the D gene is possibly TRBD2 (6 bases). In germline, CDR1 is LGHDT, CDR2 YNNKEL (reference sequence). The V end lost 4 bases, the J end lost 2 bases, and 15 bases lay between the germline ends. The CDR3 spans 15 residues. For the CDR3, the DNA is TGTGCCAGCAGCCCCGGGGGATTAACCCCCTACGAGCAGTACTTC. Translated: CASSPGGLTPYEQYF.

The CDR3 reads CASSSQDILYQETQYF. The CDR3 nucleotides are TGTGCCAGCAGTTCCCAGGACATTCTGTACCAAGAGACCCAGTACTTC. The chain carries TRBV28 and TRBJ2-5; tentative D call: TRBD1 (5 bases). CDR3 length: 16 residues. Trimming stripped 4 bases from V and 0 bases from J, with 15 bases between. Germline V gene data show CDR1 as MDHEN and CDR2 as SYDVKM.

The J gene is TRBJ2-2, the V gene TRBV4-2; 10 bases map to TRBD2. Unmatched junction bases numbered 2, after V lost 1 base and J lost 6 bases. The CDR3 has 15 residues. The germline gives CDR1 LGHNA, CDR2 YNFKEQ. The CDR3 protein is CASSQGTSGAGELFF. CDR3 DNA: TGTGCCAGCAGCCAAGGTACTAGCGGGGCCGGGGAGCTGTTTTTT.

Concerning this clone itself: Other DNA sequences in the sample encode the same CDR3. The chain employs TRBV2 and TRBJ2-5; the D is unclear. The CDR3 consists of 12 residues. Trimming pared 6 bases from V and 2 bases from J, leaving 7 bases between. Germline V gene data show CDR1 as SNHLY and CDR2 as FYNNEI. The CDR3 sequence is CASRELQETQYF. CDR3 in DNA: TGTGCCAGCAGAGAACTTCAAGAGACCCAGTACTTC.

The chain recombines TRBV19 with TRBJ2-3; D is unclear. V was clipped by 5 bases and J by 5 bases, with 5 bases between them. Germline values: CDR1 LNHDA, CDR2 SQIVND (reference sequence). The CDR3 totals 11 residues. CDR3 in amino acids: CASSLLDTQYF. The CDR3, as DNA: TGTGCCAGTAGTCTCTTAGATACGCAGTATTTT.

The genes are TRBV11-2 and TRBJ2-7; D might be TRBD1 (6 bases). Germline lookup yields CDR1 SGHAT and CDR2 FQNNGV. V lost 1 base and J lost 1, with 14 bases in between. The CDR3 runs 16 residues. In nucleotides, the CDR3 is TGTGCCAGCAGCTTAGGAGGGACATCGCATTCCTACGAGCAGTACTTC. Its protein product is CASSLGGTSHSYEQYF. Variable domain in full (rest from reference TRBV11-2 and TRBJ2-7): EAGVAQSPRYKIIEKRQSVAFWCNPISGHATLYWYQQILGQGPKLLIQFQNNGVVDDSQLPKDRFSAERLKGVDSTLKIQPAKLEDSAVYLCASSLGGTSHSYEQYFGPGTRLTVT.

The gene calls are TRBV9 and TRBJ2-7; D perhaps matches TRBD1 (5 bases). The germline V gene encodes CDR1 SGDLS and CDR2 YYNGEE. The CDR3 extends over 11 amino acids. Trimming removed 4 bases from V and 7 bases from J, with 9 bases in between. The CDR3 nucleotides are TGTGCCAGCAGCTCTAACAGGGAGCAGTACTTC. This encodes CASSSNREQYF.

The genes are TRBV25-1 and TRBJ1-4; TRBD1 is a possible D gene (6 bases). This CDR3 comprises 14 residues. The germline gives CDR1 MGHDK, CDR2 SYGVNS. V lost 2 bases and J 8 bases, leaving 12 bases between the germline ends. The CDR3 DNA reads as TGTGCCAGCAGTGAAAGGGGGTCGGGGGAAAAACTGTTTTTT. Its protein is CASSERGSGEKLFF. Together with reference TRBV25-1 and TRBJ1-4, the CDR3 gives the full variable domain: EADIYQTPRYLVIGTGKKITLECSQTMGHDKMYWYQQDPGMELHLIHYSYGVNSTEKGDLSSESTVSRIRTEHFPLTLESARPSHTSQYLCASSERGSGEKLFFGSGTQLSVL.

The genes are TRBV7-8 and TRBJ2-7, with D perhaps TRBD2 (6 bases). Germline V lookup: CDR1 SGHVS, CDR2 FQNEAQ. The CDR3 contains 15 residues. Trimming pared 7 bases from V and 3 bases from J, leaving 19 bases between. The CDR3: CASTNQWGDSYEQYF. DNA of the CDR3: TGTGCCAGCACAAATCAATGGGGGGATAGCTACGAGCAGTACTTC.

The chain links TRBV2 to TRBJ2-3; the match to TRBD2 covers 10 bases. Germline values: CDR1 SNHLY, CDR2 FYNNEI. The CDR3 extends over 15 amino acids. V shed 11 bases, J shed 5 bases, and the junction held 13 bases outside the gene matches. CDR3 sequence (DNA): TGTGCCCATCAGCAAAGCGGGAGGGCCGTAGATACGCAGTATTTT. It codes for CAHQQSGRAVDTQYF.